This is a list of T cell receptor beta chains from one sample in a study of T cell responses to AZD1222 COVID-19 vaccine. The data were produced by immunoSEQ multiplex PCR, yet TCRdb's version contains in-frame clones alone and is incomplete. This sample has 90,000 to 150,000 clones, with about 91% found just once. The material sequenced was peripheral blood, taken on day 0 of AZD1222 vaccination. All receptors derive from an adult in good health. Both conserved end residues are part of each CDR3. D genes are given only for firm matches. Clone sizes are given selectively: once, few, many, or a class where the clone is expanded.

TRBD1	NA	TRBJ1-1	TRBV5-6	TGTGCCAGCAGCTTGCTCCAGGGGGCTGCTGAAGCTTTCTTT	CASSLLQGAAEAFF
TRBD2	NA	TRBJ2-3	TRBV4-2	TGTGCCAGCAGCTTATTAGCGGGGGAGACTTTTACAGATACGCAGTATTTT	CASSLLAGETFTDTQYF
TRBD2	NA	TRBJ2-1	TRBV19	TGTGCCAGTAGTCCTAGACAAGGACTAGTGGGCGATGAGCAGTTCTTC	CASSPRQGLVGDEQFF
NA	NA	TRBJ1-1	TRBV4-3	TGCGCCAGCAGCCAAGATCACGACAGCGGAGAAGCTTTCTTT	CASSQDHDSGEAFF
NA	NA	TRBJ2-3	TRBV4-3	TGCGCCAGCAGCCAAGGTTCGGCGAGAGGGTCTGATACGCAGTATTTT	CASSQGSARGSDTQYF
TRBD1	NA	TRBJ1-1	TRBV28	TGTGCCAGCAGTATACAGGGGGCTTACACTGAAGCTTTCTTT	CASSIQGAYTEAFF
NA	NA	TRBJ1-5	TRBV7-9	TGTGCCAGCAGCTGGGGAAGTGGCAATCAGCCCCAGCATTTT	CASSWGSGNQPQHF
NA	NA	TRBJ2-7	TRBV18	TGTGCCAGCTCACGCGCGTCGGACAGCGAGCAGTACTTC	CASSRASDSEQYF
NA	NA	TRBJ1-5	TRBV20-1	TGCAGTGCTAGTAGACAGGATCAGCCCCAGCATTTT	CSASRQDQPQHF
TRBD1	once	TRBJ1-6	TRBV19	TGTGCCAGTAATTCGGGGACAGGGGATACCCTCCACTTT	CASNSGTGDTLHF
NA	NA	TRBJ2-1	TRBV6-5	TGTGCCAGCAGTTACTCATGGAGTGCGGGGTACAATGAGCAGTTCTTC	CASSYSWSAGYNEQFF
TRBD1	few	TRBJ2-1	TRBV29-1	TGCAGCGTTGAGGGGACAGTATACAATGAGCAGTTCTTC	CSVEGTVYNEQFF